Included here is one T cell receptor (beta chain) sequence, with context. TCRdb ran MiXCR on the RT-PCR reads and lists one entry per CDR3 protein. The repertoire holds 200,000 to 250,000 distinct CDR3 sequences, with roughly 15% as singletons. The CDR3 is 19 residues long. Trimming took 0 bases from V and 3 from J; bases not matched to a gene: 15. CDR1 and CDR2 (germline): DFQATT, SNEGSKA (reference sequence). The sample comes from a study of patients and donors after allogeneic stem cell transplantation. This sequence was found in a human donor who was either an allogeneic HSCT recipient or a stem cell or donor lymphocyte infusion donor (not recorded which). It is not recorded whose cells these are; they may come from a transplant donor. Sequenced input: blood, either unsorted or a sorted T cell fraction (not recorded which). The V and J genes are TRBV20-1 and TRBJ2-1, with TRBD2 identical over 9 bases. The CDR3 here is CSARDMGRASGADYNEQFF. DNA for the CDR3: TGCAGTGCTAGAGATATGGGGAGGGCTAGCGGGGCGGACTACAATGAGCAGTTCTTC.